This T cell receptor beta chain was obtained from a study of CD8 T cells in Susac syndrome. Study summary: At blood draw, Susac syndrome patients were therapy-naive, on corticosteroids, or on intravenous immunoglobulin alone.

Roughly 0.5 to 1 ug RNA was reverse transcribed with random hexamers. A multiplex approach, immunoSEQ multiplex PCR, amplified TCR beta CDR3 across 54 Vbeta and 13 Jbeta. One entry per CDR3 protein results from TCRdb running MiXCR on the immunoSEQ multiplex PCR reads. The data show over 140,000 distinct CDR3 sequences, roughly 94% seen once. The CDR3 runs 14 residues. V was pared by 6 bases and J by 3 bases, with 15 bases between. The chain employs TRBV12-3 or TRBV12-4 and TRBJ2-7; D tentatively reads TRBD1 or TRBD2 (6 bases each). The TCR comes from a human donor with Susac syndrome. Sequencing was done on a sample of CD4+ T cells from PBMCs. In DNA, the CDR3 is TGTGCCAGCAGCGACCGGAGGGGACACTACGAGCAGTACTTC. This gives the protein CASSDRRGHYEQYF.